Shown below are 19 T cell receptor beta chains from a single sample sequenced in a study of T cell clusters in autoimmune cytopenias. About 39,000 genome equivalents of blood DNA were amplified for TRB. One tube held mixed TRB-A and TRB-B primer pools for touch-down PCR. Using the multiplex PCR reads, TCRdb records one entry per CDR3 protein without DNA. The sample shows about 4,900 distinct CDR3 sequences, and 15% sits with its ten largest clones. This same sample was also part of a study on T cell repertoires in aging, cancer and after chemotherapy.

The sequencing sample was made of peripheral blood. All receptors come from a human donor in good health.

This clonotype shows up as medium-sized by frequency. The chain employs TRBV19 and TRBJ2-3. The CDR3 runs to 11 residues. Germline V gene data show CDR1 as LNHDA and CDR2 as SQIVND (reference sequence). CDR3 in amino acids: CASMGSDTQYF.

The chain is built from TRBV18 and TRBJ2-2. Germline values: CDR1 KGHSH, CDR2 LQKENI. There are 13 residues in the CDR3. The CDR3 sequence is CASSVTRTGELFF.

This clonotype ranks as medium-sized (0.01 to 0.1%) in terms of frequency. CDR3 amino acids: CATSRDRAVYNEQFF. The rearrangement links TRBV15 to TRBJ2-1; the D call of TRBD1 rests on TCRdb alone, since no DNA is present to check it. From germline, CDR1 is LNHNV and CDR2 YYDKDF (reference sequence). CDR3 length equals 15 residues.

The chain links TRBV6-5 to TRBJ2-7; there is no DNA to check the TCRdb D call of TRBD2. CDR1 MNHEY and CDR2 SVGAGI come from the germline V gene. The CDR3 is 15 residues long. CDR3 residues: CASSLSGGGDYEQYF.

The CDR3 sequence is CASSPEFIGNTIYF. This chain connects TRBV18 to TRBJ1-3. This CDR3 contains 14 residues. Germline V gives CDR1 KGHSH, CDR2 LQKENI. The entire variable domain, with the rest obtained from reference TRBV18 and TRBJ1-3, is as follows: NAGVMQNPRHLVRRRGQEARLRCSPMKGHSHVYWYRQLPEEGLKFMVYLQKENIIDESGMPKERFSAEFPKEGPSILRIQQVVRGDSAAYFCASSPEFIGNTIYFGEGSWLTVV.

This clonotype is deemed medium-sized by its frequency. The chain has TRBV5-6 and TRBJ2-5; TCRdb's D call of TRBD1 is untestable without DNA. The CDR3 runs to 14 residues. The V gene's germline CDR1 is SGHDT and CDR2 YYEEEE. This CDR3 is CASSQPPGQGTQYF.

This clonotype is labeled medium-sized based on frequency. The chain's CDR3 is CASSLGADGSYEQYF. V gene TRBV7-6 combines with J gene TRBJ2-7; TCRdb names TRBD1, which stays unverified in the absence of DNA. This CDR3 contains 15 residues. Per the germline V gene, CDR1 is SGHVS and CDR2 is FNYEAQ. The full variable domain, in which reference TRBV7-6 and TRBJ2-7 provide the parts outside the CDR3, is GAGVSQSPRYKVTKRGQDVALRCDPISGHVSLYWYRQALGQGPEFLTYFNYEAQQDKSGLPNDRFSAERPEGSISTLTIQRTEQRDSAMYRCASSLGADGSYEQYFGPGTRLTVT.

This clonotype registers medium-sized by frequency. J is TRBJ2-1 and V is TRBV29-1; TCRdb designates TRBD1, a call that cannot be tested without DNA. Looked up from germline, CDR1 is SQVTM and CDR2 is ANQGSEA. This CDR3 is 14 amino acids long. CDR3 residues: CSVNRGSSYNEQFF.

This clonotype ranks as medium-sized in terms of frequency. The rearrangement uses TRBV4-2 and TRBJ2-6; the D gene TCRdb calls, TRBD1, cannot be checked with no DNA. The CDR3 runs to 17 residues. Germline CDR1 reads LGHNA; CDR2 reads YNFKEQ. The CDR3: CASTQGGTSSGANVLTF.

This clonotype is identified as medium-sized from frequency. The J gene is TRBJ1-2, the V gene TRBV7-9; TCRdb's D call, TRBD1, is unchecked because there is no DNA. The CDR3 has 14 amino acids. Germline lookup yields CDR1 SEHNR and CDR2 FQNEAQ (reference sequence). Here the CDR3 reads CASSFRGVADGYTF.

Judged by frequency, this clonotype is medium-sized. This chain joins TRBV6-5 and TRBJ1-5; the D call of TRBD1 rests on TCRdb alone, since no DNA is present to check it. Germline-derived CDR1 and CDR2 are MNHEY and SVGAGI. This CDR3 spans 14 amino acids. The CDR3 spells CASSRRGSNQPQHF.

This clonotype is called medium-sized based on its frequency. The chain links TRBV5-5 to TRBJ1-1; TCRdb's D call, TRBD1, is unchecked because there is no DNA. Germline CDR1 is SGHKS and CDR2 is YYEKEE (reference sequence). This CDR3 region has 13 residues. CDR3 loop: CASSPGNMGEAFF.

Considering frequency, this clonotype is medium-sized. The V and J genes are TRBV6-5 and TRBJ1-3. There are 16 residues in the CDR3. Germline V lookup: CDR1 MNHEY, CDR2 SVGAGI. Here the CDR3 reads CASSSGYSASGNTIYF.

The chain employs TRBV5-1 and TRBJ2-5; TCRdb lists TRBD2, though no DNA is available to test this call. Germline V gene sequence: CDR1 SGHRS, CDR2 YFSETQ. The CDR3 sequence is 15 residues long. The CDR3 here is CASSLVPGGEETQYF.

By frequency, this clonotype is medium-sized. The chain combines TRBV6-2 or TRBV6-3 with TRBJ2-1; TCRdb names TRBD1, which stays unverified in the absence of DNA. The CDR3 spans 14 residues. Germline V gene sequence: CDR1 MNHEY, CDR2 SVGEGT. The CDR3 region is CASTGQGAQYEQFF.

The chain carries TRBV29-1 and TRBJ2-1; absent DNA, TCRdb's TRBD1 call cannot be checked. This CDR3 has 12 residues. Germline V gives CDR1 SQVTM, CDR2 ANQGSEA. CDR3 residues: CSVGTGGNEQFF.

The chain employs TRBV5-5 and TRBJ2-7. The CDR3 has 13 residues. In germline, CDR1 is SGHKS, CDR2 YYEKEE (reference sequence). CDR3 in amino acids: CASSGDRSHEQYF. The variable domain in full, completed from reference TRBV5-5 and TRBJ2-7, reads DAGVTQSPTHLIKTRGQQVTLRCSPISGHKSVSWYQQVLGQGPQFIFQYYEKEERGRGNFPDRFSARQFPNYSSELNVNALLLGDSALYLCASSGDRSHEQYFGPGTRLTVT.

This clonotype is labeled medium-sized based on frequency. The chain couples TRBV19 to TRBJ2-2. Germline V gene lookup returns CDR1 LNHDA and CDR2 SQIVND (reference sequence). This CDR3 comprises 15 residues. This chain's CDR3 is CASSIGQLITGELFF.

This chain connects TRBV6-5 to TRBJ1-2; the D call from TCRdb, TRBD1, cannot be confirmed without DNA. Germline CDR1 MNHEY, CDR2 SVGAGI. This CDR3 has 16 residues. CDR3 residues: CASSYSPGTANYGYTF.